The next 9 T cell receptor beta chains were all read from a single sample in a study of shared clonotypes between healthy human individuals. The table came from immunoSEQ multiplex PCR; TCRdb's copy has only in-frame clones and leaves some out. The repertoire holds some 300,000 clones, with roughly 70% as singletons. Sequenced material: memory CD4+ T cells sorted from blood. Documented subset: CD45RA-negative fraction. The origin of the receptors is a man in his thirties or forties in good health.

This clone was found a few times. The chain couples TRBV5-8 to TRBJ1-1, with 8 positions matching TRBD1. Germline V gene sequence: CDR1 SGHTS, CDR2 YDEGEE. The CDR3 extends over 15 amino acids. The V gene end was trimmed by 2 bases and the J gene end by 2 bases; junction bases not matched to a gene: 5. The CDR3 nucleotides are TGTGCCAGCAGCTTACCAGGACAGGGTAACACTGAAGCTTTCTTT. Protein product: CASSLPGQGNTEAFF.

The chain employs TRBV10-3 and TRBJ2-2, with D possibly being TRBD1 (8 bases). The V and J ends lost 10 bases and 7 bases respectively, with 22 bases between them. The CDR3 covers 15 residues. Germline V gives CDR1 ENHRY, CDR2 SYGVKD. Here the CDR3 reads CATRGSSGGSGELFF. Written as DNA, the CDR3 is TGTGCCACGCGGGGGAGTTCAGGGGGCAGCGGGGAGCTGTTTTTT.

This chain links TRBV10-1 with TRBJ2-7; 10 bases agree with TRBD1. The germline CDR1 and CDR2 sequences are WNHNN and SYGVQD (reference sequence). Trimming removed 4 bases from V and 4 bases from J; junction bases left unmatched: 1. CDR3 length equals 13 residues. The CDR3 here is CASSVGQGYEQYF. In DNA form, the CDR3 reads TGCGCCAGCAGTGTGGGACAGGGGTACGAGCAGTACTTC.

The CDR3, as DNA: TGTGCCAGCAGTTGGACAGGGGTCACCGGGGAGCTGTTTTTT. Translating gives CASSWTGVTGELFF. V usage is TRBV27 and J usage is TRBJ2-2; 9 bases map to TRBD1. The CDR3 runs to 14 residues. Germline V lookup: CDR1 MNHEY, CDR2 SMNVEV (reference sequence). After removal of 4 bases from V and 4 bases from J, the junction contained 1 base not matched to a gene.

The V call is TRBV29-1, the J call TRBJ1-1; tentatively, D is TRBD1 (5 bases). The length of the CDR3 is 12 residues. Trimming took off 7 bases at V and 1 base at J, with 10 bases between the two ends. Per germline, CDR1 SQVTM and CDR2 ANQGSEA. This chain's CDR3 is CSGGLSNTEAFF. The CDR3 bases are TGCAGCGGGGGACTGTCGAACACTGAAGCTTTCTTT. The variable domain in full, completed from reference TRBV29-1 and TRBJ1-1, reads SAVISQKPSRDICQRGTSLTIQCQVDSQVTMMFWYRQQPGQSLTLIATANQGSEATYESGFVIDKFPISRPNLTFSTLTVSNMSPEDSSIYLCSGGLSNTEAFFGQGTRLTVV.

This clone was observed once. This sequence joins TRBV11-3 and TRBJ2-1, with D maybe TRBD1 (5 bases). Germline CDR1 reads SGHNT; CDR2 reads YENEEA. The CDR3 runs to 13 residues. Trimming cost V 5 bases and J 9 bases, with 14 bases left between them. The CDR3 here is CASSPQLRGEQFF. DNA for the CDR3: TGTGCCAGCAGCCCCCAGCTTAGGGGTGAGCAGTTCTTC.

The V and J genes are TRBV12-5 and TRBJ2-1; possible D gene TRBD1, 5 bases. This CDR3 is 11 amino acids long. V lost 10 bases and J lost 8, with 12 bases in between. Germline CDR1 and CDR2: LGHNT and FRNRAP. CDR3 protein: CAKNRTHEQFF. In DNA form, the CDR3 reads TGTGCTAAAAACAGGACCCATGAGCAGTTCTTC.

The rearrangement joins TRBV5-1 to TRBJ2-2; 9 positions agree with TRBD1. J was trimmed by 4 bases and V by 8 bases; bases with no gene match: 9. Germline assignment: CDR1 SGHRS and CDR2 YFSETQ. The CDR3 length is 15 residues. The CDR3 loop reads CASNARDRATGELFF. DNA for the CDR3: TGCGCCAGTAACGCCCGGGACAGGGCCACCGGGGAGCTGTTTTTT.

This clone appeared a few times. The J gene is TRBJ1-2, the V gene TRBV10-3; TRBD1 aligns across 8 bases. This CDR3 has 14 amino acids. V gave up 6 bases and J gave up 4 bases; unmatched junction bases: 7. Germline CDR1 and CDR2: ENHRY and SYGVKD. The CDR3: CAIRIQGDGYGYTF. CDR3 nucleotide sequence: TGTGCCATCAGGATACAGGGGGATGGCTATGGCTACACCTTC.